These 21 T cell receptor beta chains originate from one sample sequenced in a study of T-cell reconstitution after alpha-beta-depleted transplantation in children. Using unique molecular identifiers, the investigators prepared the TCRbeta library. MiXCR was run by TCRdb on the PCR reads, yielding one entry per CDR3 protein. Counted here are tens of thousands of distinct CDR3 sequences, 4.9% occurring once; the ten biggest clones make up approximately 17%. Sample: PBMCs, mostly from graft donor cells, taken 180 days after TCRalphabeta/CD19-depleted stem cell transplant. The receptors were sampled from a boy younger than two who had a stem cell transplant for acute myeloid leukemia, so the T cells may come from the graft donor.

In this sample, this clonotype is medium-sized. The chain couples TRBV7-6 to TRBJ2-3, with 9 bases matching TRBD1. V trimming: 2 bases; J trimming: 11 bases; junction bases outside the gene matches: 5. The CDR3 has 13 residues. Per germline, CDR1 SGHVS and CDR2 FNYEAQ. This CDR3 is CASSLPRTGEQYF. DNA for the CDR3: TGTGCCAGCAGCTTACCTCGGACAGGGGAGCAGTATTTT.

This clonotype was counted many times. The rearrangement uses TRBV9 and TRBJ2-4, with no clear D. The CDR3 contains 15 residues. Germline V gives CDR1 SGDLS, CDR2 YYNGEE. V shed 0 bases and J shed 1 base, with 8 bases lying between them. The CDR3 DNA is TGTGCCAGCAGCGTAGAGGCCGAGGCCAAAAACATTCAGTACTTC. Translation: CASSVEAEAKNIQYF.

This clonotype was found a few times. The chain carries TRBV4-3 and TRBJ1-1; D call uncertain. Germline V gives CDR1 LGHNA, CDR2 YSLEER. The CDR3 extends over 17 amino acids. With 0 bases removed from V and 3 bases from J, the gap between germline ends came to 17 bases. CDR3 sequence: CASSQELFRLRDTEAFF. For the CDR3, the DNA is TGCGCCAGCAGCCAAGAACTCTTCAGGCTGAGGGACACTGAAGCTTTCTTT.

This clonotype occurred many times. The chain employs TRBV15 and TRBJ2-3; no reliable D call. Trimming removed 0 bases at V and 6 bases at J, with 13 bases between. CDR1 is LNHNV and CDR2 is YYDKDF in the germline V gene (reference sequence). CDR3 length: 15 residues. Written as DNA, the CDR3 is TGTGCCACCAGCAGAGATTTAGCTGGCAGGGATACGCAGTATTTT. Amino acids: CATSRDLAGRDTQYF.

This clonotype was counted at least ten times. The chain uses TRBV4-1 and TRBJ2-1, with D perhaps matching TRBD2 (5 bases). CDR3 length equals 14 residues. The germline V gene has CDR1 MGHRA and CDR2 YSYEKL. V was clipped by 4 bases and J by 3 bases, with 10 bases between them. In DNA form, the CDR3 reads TGCGCCAGCAGCCCGAGCGGCCACTACAATGAGCAGTTCTTC. Its translation is CASSPSGHYNEQFF.

The chain is built from TRBV6-2 or TRBV6-3 and TRBJ2-4; D is ambiguous. Germline CDR1 and CDR2: MNHEY and SVGEGT. This CDR3 is built from 13 residues. Trimming cost V 6 bases and J 9 bases, with 15 bases left between them. The CDR3 coding sequence is TGTGCCAGCAGCCAACAAGTGGTTGGCATTCAGTACTTC. This encodes CASSQQVVGIQYF.

This clonotype was seen at least ten times. This chain joins TRBV6-2 or TRBV6-3 and TRBJ1-1, with 7 bases aligning to TRBD1. The CDR3 runs 16 residues. The J segment lost 0 bases and the V segment lost 5 bases, leaving 9 bases of the junction unmatched. Germline V gene sequence: CDR1 MNHEY, CDR2 SVGEGT. The CDR3 here is CASSPVGQSLNTEAFF. The DNA of the CDR3 is TGTGCCAGCAGTCCCGTGGGACAGTCCCTGAACACTGAAGCTTTCTTT.

Many counts were recorded for this clonotype. The genes are TRBV5-1 and TRBJ1-6; D unresolved. Trimming removed 0 bases at V and 2 bases at J, with 9 bases between. The CDR3 spans 16 residues. CDR1 is SGHRS and CDR2 is YFSETQ in the germline V gene. The CDR3 sequence: CASSLEPRTYNSPLHF. The CDR3 DNA follows: TGCGCCAGCAGCTTGGAACCTAGGACCTATAATTCACCCCTCCACTTT.

This clonotype appeared many times. The chain is built from TRBV9 and TRBJ2-7; the match to TRBD1 covers 7 bases. The length of the CDR3 is 15 residues. Trimming removed 4 bases from V and 0 bases from J; junction bases left unmatched: 7. Per the germline V gene, CDR1 is SGDLS and CDR2 is YYNGEE. In DNA, the CDR3 is TGTGCCAGCAGCCCTGGACAGGCGTACTCCTACGAGCAGTACTTC. As protein: CASSPGQAYSYEQYF.

This clonotype has a count of ten or more. The genes are TRBV20-1 and TRBJ2-3; no clear D gene. V was pared by 6 bases and J by 3 bases, with 7 bases between. The CDR3 spans 11 residues. Per germline, CDR1 DFQATT and CDR2 SNEGSKA (reference sequence). The CDR3 loop is CSAPRTDTQYF. CDR3 nucleotide sequence: TGCAGTGCCCCGAGGACAGATACGCAGTATTTT.

This clonotype showed up just a few times. This chain connects TRBV12-3 or TRBV12-4 to TRBJ1-6; 8 positions match TRBD1. The junction had 5 bases not matched to a gene; V was cut back by 7 bases and J by 9 bases. The CDR3 sequence is 13 residues long. CDR3 bases: TGTGCCAGCAATGACAGGGGCGGTTCACCCCTCCACTTT. Residues: CASNDRGGSPLHF.

This clonotype was seen only a few times. The chain employs TRBV19 and TRBJ1-5, with a possible D match to TRBD1 (5 bases). Trimming took 3 bases from V and 6 from J, leaving 9 bases between them. Germline V gene lookup returns CDR1 LNHDA and CDR2 SQIVND (reference sequence). The CDR3 consists of 13 residues. In DNA form, the CDR3 reads TGTGCCAGTAGTATCGGGGGTAGTCAGCCCCAGCATTTT. Its translation: CASSIGGSQPQHF.

This clonotype was seen at least ten times. The rearrangement joins TRBV20-1 to TRBJ2-5; D is uncertain. Germline CDR1 DFQATT, CDR2 SNEGSKA (reference sequence). The V end was cut by 3 bases, the J end by 2 bases, with 13 bases between. The CDR3 is made up of 14 amino acids. CDR3 sequence: CSARVPGRQETQYF. The CDR3, as DNA: TGCAGTGCTAGGGTGCCGGGCCGACAAGAGACCCAGTACTTC.

This clonotype occurred many times. V is TRBV27 and J is TRBJ2-7; a weak D match, TRBD2 (6 bases). Germline V gene data show CDR1 as MNHEY and CDR2 as SMNVEV (reference sequence). The V gene lost 5 bases and the J gene lost 3 bases, with 17 bases spanning the gap. The CDR3 is 15 amino acids. In DNA form, the CDR3 reads TGTGCCAGCAGTCTTACCCCCGGGAGATACTACGAGCAGTACGTC. Its protein is CASSLTPGRYYEQYV.

Ten or more counts support this clonotype. This chain links TRBV12-3 or TRBV12-4 with TRBJ1-1, with D possibly TRBD1 on 6 matching bases. This CDR3 is 13 amino acids long. Trimming shortened V by 6 bases and J by 3 bases, and 11 bases separated the two germline ends. Here the CDR3 reads CASRRDIYTEAFF. The CDR3 DNA reads TGTGCCAGCAGAAGGGACATTTACACTGAAGCTTTCTTT.

This clonotype appeared many times. CDR3 sequence (DNA): TGTGCCAGCAGCCAAGACAGTTCCTACGAGCAGTACGTC. The encoded protein is CASSQDSSYEQYV. This chain uses TRBV6-6 with TRBJ2-7; a possible D gene is TRBD1 (5 bases). Germline loops: CDR1 MNHNY, CDR2 SVGAGI (reference sequence). The CDR3 loop spans 13 amino acids. The V gene lost 6 bases and the J gene lost 1 base, with 10 bases spanning the gap.

The rearrangement uses TRBV4-2 and TRBJ2-1; the match to TRBD2 covers 16 bases. Per the germline V gene, CDR1 is LGHNA and CDR2 is YNFKEQ. The ends lost 4 bases at V and 5 bases at J; junction bases unmatched: 14. The CDR3 extends over 20 amino acids. CDR3 sequence reads: CASSLPGLAGGPFANNEQFF. CDR3 in DNA: TGTGCCAGCAGCCTACCGGGACTAGCGGGGGGGCCTTTCGCCAACAATGAGCAGTTCTTC.

Ten or more counts support this clonotype. The chain carries TRBV29-1 and TRBJ1-3; D gene uncertain. Germline CDR1 and CDR2: SQVTM and ANQGSEA. CDR3 length: 13 amino acids. V lost 4 bases to trimming and J lost 0 bases, with 7 bases between them. The DNA for the CDR3 is TGCAGCGTTGCGGCGATCTCTGGAAACACCATATATTTT. Its protein is CSVAAISGNTIYF.

The table lists this clonotype with many counts. The rearrangement links TRBV4-3 to TRBJ2-7, with D possibly matching TRBD1 (5 bases). This CDR3 contains 15 residues. V was trimmed by 1 base and J by 5 bases, leaving 15 bases between them. CDR1 LGHNA and CDR2 YSLEER come from the germline V gene. The CDR3 DNA is TGCGCCAGCAGCCAAGTCCCCCGACAGTCCGACGAGCAGTACTTC. Amino acids: CASSQVPRQSDEQYF.

This clonotype was seen repeatedly, ten times or more. The V call is TRBV12-3 or TRBV12-4, the J call TRBJ2-3; 11 bases match TRBD2. This CDR3 comprises 16 residues. Trimming cost V 7 bases and J 1 base; bases outside gene matches: 7. CDR3 residues: CASTSVAGGGTDTQYF. Here the CDR3 DNA reads TGTGCCAGCACCTCCGTAGCGGGGGGGGGCACAGATACGCAGTATTTT.

In this sample, this clonotype turned up many times. This sequence joins TRBV5-5 and TRBJ2-2; D is ambiguous. The CDR3 spans 16 residues. Germline V gene lookup returns CDR1 SGHKS and CDR2 YYEKEE (reference sequence). Trimming left V 1 base short and J 2 bases short, with 12 bases between. CDR3 loop: CASSLIDKPNTGELFF. The CDR3 DNA follows: TGTGCCAGCAGCTTGATTGACAAGCCCAACACCGGGGAGCTGTTTTTT.